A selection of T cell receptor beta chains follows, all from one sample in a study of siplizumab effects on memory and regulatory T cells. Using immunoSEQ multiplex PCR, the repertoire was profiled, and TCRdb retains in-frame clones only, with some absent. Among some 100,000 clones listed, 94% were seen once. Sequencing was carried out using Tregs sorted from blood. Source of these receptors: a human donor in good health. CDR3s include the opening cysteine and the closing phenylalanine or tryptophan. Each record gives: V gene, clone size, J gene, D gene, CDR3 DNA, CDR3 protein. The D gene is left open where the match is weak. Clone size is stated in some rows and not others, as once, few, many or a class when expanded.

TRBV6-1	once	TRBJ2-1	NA	TGCAGGGGGGTTTGGAATGAGCAGTTCTTC	CRGVWNEQFF
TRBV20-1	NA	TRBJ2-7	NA	TGCAGTGCTGTCTCGGGGTACGAGCAGTACTTC	CSAVSGYEQYF
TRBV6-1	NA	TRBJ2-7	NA	TGTGCCAGCAATTTCGATGACAGGTTGGTCTACGAGCAGTACTTC	CASNFDDRLVYEQYF
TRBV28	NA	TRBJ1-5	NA	TGTGCCAGCAGTTTAGGTGGTAGGGTGACCCAGCATTTT	CASSLGGRVTQHF
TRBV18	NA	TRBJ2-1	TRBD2	TGTGCCAGCTCACCGACTACCGGGACTAGCGGGAGATCCTACAATGAGCAGTTCTTC	CASSPTTGTSGRSYNEQFF
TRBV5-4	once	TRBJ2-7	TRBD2	TGTGCCAGCAGGCTAGCGGGAGGACGGGGGGAGCAGTACTTC	CASRLAGGRGEQYF
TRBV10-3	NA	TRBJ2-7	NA	TGTGCCATCAGTGAGTTGGCAGGAGTAGCCTACGAGCAGTACTTC	CAISELAGVAYEQYF
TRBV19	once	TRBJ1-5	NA	TGTGCCAGTAGTATACGGGATCAGCCCCAGCATTTT	CASSIRDQPQHF
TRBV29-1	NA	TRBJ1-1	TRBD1	TGCAGCGCGGACAGGGGTAGCACTGAAGCTTTCTTT	CSADRGSTEAFF
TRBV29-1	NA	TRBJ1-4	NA	TGCAGCGTTGCTTTTGGGTCCACTAGGGGTGAAAAACTGTTTTTT	CSVAFGSTRGEKLFF
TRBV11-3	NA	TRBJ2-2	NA	TGTGCCAGCAGCTTAGGTCTGGCCCGAGGCGCCGGGGAGCTGTTTTTT	CASSLGLARGAGELFF
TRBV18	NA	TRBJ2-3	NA	TGTGCCAGCTCACCTTCGTTCATGGTGGGGACAGATACGCAGTATTTT	CASSPSFMVGTDTQYF
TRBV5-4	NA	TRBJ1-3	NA	TGTGCCAGCAGCCGAGACGTCCGTGGAAGTGGAAACACCATATATTTT	CASSRDVRGSGNTIYF
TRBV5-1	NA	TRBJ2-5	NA	TGCGCCAGCAGCTTGGTCCAGGCAACCCTCTTAGAGACCCAGTACTTC	CASSLVQATLLETQYF
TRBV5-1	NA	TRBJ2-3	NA	TGCGCCAGCAGCTTCGAGTCTGTAGATACGCAGTATTTT	CASSFESVDTQYF
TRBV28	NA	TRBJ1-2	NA	TGTGCCATCACAGGGAAGGCCTATGGCTACACCTTC	CAITGKAYGYTF
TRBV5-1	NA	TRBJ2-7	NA	TGCGCCAGCAGCGGACGGACCGGCTCCTACGAGCAGTACTTC	CASSGRTGSYEQYF
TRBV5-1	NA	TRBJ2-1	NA	TGCGCCAGCGCAAGGGACCCCTCGAACAATGAGCAGTTCTTC	CASARDPSNNEQFF
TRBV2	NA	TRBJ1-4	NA	TGTGCCAGCAGTGGGGACGGGGAACCTAATGAAAAACTGTTTTTT	CASSGDGEPNEKLFF
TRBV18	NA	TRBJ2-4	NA	TGTGCCAGCTCACCGCGAATGGACATTCAGTACTTC	CASSPRMDIQYF
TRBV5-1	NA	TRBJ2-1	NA	TGCGCCAGCAGCTTGGGGGGCGGGGGCAAGCCCTACAATGAGCAGTTCTTC	CASSLGGGGKPYNEQFF
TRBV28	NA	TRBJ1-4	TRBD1	TGTGCCAGTACCCCAGGGGGCATCGGAACTAATGAAAAACTGTTTTTT	CASTPGGIGTNEKLFF
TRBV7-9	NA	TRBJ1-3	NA	TGTGCCAGCAGCTTAGTAACAGGCCACTCTGGAAACACCATATATTTT	CASSLVTGHSGNTIYF
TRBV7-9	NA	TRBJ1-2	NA	TGTGCCAGCGGGCAGCCTTCTAACTATGGCTACACCTTC	CASGQPSNYGYTF